The sequence of this T cell receptor (beta chain) was determined in a study of response to subunit inactivated influenza vaccine. TCRdb re-derived calls from the RT-PCR reads in MiXCR, one entry per CDR3 protein. The data contain under 500,000 distinct CDR3 sequences, 9.5% to 12% of them seen just once; the ten biggest clones take up roughly 12%. This clonotype showed up many times. The V gene's germline CDR1 is LGHNA and CDR2 YNFKEQ. There are 15 residues in the CDR3. The V end was cut by 4 bases, the J end by 5 bases, with 14 bases between. This chain connects TRBV4-2 to TRBJ1-4; D possibly corresponds to TRBD1 (6 bases). This TCR came from a man in his forties or fifties who received an inactivated influenza vaccine. The sample here was PBMCs from blood, taken more than 35 days after vaccination. The CDR3 loop reads CASSPTGTQNEKLFF. The CDR3 DNA reads TGTGCCAGCAGCCCCACAGGGACTCAAAATGAAAAACTGTTTTTT.